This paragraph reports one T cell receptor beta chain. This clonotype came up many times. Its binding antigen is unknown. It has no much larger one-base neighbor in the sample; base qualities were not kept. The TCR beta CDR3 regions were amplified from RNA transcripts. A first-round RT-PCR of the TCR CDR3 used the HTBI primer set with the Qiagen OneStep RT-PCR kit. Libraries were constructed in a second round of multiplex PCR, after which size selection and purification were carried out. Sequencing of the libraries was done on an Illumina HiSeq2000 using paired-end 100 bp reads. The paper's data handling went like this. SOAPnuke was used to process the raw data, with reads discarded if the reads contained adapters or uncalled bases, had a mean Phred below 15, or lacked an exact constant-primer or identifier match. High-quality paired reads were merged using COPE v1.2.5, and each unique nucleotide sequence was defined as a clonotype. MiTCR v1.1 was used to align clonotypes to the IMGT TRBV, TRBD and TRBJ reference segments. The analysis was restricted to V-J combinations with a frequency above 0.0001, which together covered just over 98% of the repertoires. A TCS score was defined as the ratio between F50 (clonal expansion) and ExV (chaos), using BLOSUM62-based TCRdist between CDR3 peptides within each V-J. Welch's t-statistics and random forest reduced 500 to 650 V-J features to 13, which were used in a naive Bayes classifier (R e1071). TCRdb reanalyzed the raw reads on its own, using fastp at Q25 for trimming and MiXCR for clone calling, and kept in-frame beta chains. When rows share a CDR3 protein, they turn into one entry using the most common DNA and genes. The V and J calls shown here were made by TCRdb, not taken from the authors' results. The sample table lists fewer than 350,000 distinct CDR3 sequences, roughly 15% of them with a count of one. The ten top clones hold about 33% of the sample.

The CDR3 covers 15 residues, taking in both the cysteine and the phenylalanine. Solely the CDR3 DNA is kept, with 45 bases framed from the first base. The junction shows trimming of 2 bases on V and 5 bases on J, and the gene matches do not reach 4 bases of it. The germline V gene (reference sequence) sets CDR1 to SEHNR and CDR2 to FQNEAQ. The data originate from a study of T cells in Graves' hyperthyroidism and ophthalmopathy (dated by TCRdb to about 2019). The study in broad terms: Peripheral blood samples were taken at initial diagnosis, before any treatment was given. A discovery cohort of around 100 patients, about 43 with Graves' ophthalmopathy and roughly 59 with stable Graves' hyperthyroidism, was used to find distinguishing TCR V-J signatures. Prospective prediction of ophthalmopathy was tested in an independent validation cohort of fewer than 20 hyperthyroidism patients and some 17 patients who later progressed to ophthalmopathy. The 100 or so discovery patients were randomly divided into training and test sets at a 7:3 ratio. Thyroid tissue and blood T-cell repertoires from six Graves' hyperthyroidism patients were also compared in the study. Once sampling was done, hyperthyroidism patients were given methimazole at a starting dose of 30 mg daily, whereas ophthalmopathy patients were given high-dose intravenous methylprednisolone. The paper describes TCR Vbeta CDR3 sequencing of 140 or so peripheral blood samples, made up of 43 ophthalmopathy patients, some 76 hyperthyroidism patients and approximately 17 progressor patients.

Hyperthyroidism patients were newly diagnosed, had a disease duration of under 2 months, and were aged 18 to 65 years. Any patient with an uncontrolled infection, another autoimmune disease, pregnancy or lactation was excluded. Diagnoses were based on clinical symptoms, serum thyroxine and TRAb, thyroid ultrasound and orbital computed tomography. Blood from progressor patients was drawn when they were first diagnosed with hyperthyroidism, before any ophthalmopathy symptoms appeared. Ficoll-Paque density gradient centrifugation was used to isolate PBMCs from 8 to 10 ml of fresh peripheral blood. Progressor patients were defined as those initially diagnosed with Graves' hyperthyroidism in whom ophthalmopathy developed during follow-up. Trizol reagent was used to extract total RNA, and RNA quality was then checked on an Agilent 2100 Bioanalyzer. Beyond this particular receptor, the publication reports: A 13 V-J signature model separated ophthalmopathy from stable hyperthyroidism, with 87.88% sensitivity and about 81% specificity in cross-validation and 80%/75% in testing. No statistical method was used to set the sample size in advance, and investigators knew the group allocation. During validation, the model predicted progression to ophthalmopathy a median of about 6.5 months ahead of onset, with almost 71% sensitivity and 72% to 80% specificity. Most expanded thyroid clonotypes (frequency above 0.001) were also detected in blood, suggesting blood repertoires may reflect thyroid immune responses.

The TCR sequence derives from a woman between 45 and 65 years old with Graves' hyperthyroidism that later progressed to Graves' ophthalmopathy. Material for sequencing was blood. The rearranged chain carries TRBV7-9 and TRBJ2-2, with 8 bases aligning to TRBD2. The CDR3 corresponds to CASSLISGRTGELFF. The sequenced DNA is TGTGCCAGCAGCTTAATAAGCGGGAGAACCGGGGAGCTGTTTTTT.